The following is a T cell receptor (beta chain) sequence with its context. It has no known antigen specificity. Base qualities were left out, and no much larger clone turns up one base away. The CDR3 regions of human TCRbeta chains were analyzed by immunosequencing. The authors' pipeline ran thus. TCRs in the repertoires were compared against a reference library of SARS-CoV-2-specific TCRs that had been generated with the MIRA antigen-specificity platform. Breadth meant the fraction of unique TCRs that were SARS-CoV-2-associated, whereas depth meant the fraction of total T cells that were SARS-CoV-2-associated. Using the MIRA data, every spike-specific TCR was mapped to the spike region that the TCR reacted to and assigned to either a CD4 or a CD8 class. Log10-transformed breadth and depth values were compared by one-way ANOVA with Sidak's multiple comparisons tests. This immuneACCESS table, as held by TCRdb, lists in-frame sequences with V and J called but not all clones. Of the missing ones, under half trace to an unresolved V gene in checked studies; the others have no known cause. V and J calls and clone size are as listed in that table; D and trimming were resolved from the DNA. The sample table shows 150,000 to 180,000 clones, and 90% are seen once. Approximately 20% of the sample is taken by the ten largest.

This entry is derived from a study of T cell responses to AZD1222 COVID-19 vaccine (dated by TCRdb to the early 2020s). Looking at the study overall: AZD1222 recipients whose second dose came at about 4 weeks and those whose second dose came at about 12 weeks were combined into one group, since spike-specific TCR depth and breadth did not differ between the two schedules. TCR sequencing covered some 240 trial participants: around 210 given two doses of AZD1222 and 26 given two doses of MenACWY control vaccine. Trial participants were enrolled into age subgroups of 18-55, 56-69 and 70-plus years, which contained about 150, 28 and 57 TCR-sequenced participants, respectively. Paper-wide results and their limitations: Most participants were white British and females outnumbered males, and the authors suggested that clonal diversity may have been underestimated. In the small 56-69-year group, the increase in depth fell short of significance, most likely because of low power. Conclusions about previously exposed vaccinees are limited because only a handful of AZD1222 recipients were SARS-CoV-2 seropositive at baseline. After two AZD1222 doses, spike-specific TCR breadth and depth were significantly higher than at day 0 and than in MenACWY recipients. Because no samples from the day 14 peak response were available, repertoires could be characterized only after the peak T cell response. Vaccine-associated CD4 TCRs spanned the whole spike protein, with dominant responses in regions 160-218 and 743-854. Epitopes outside the regions mutated in the B.1.351 and B.1.1.7 variants were reportedly recognized by nearly half of the unique spike-specific TCRs.

The CDR3 contains 13 residues, cysteine and phenylalanine counted. The CDR3 DNA has 39 bases and is translated from base 1. Relative to germline, V is 2 bases shorter and J is 4 bases shorter, with 6 bases between their ends. CDR1 and CDR2 were assigned from the germline V gene as MNHEY and SVGAGI. This specimen's time point label, interpreted: baseline before first vaccination. Vaccinee samples were obtained from the UK trials COV001 and COV002, which included a single-blind randomized controlled phase 2/3 trial of AZD1222 (ChAdOx1 nCoV-19) in healthy adults. For TCRbeta chain sequencing, PBMC samples from trial participants were taken at day 0 and at day 28 after the second dose.

The TCR comes from an adult in good health. Source: peripheral blood, taken on day 0 of AZD1222 vaccination. The chain couples TRBV6-5 to TRBJ1-5; the D gene identity is not certain. The CDR3 amino acid sequence is: CASSYLGNQPQHF. The sequenced DNA is TGTGCCAGCAGTTACCTGGGTAATCAGCCCCAGCATTTT.